The T cell receptor beta chain under discussion was sequenced for a study of cytomegalovirus exposure and HLA in healthy donors. Overall study context: Previous work identified 117 million unique TCR beta sequences from around 180 million T cells.

The study ran its PCR with 60 Vbeta and 13 Jbeta primers. Repertoires were generated with immunoSEQ multiplex PCR, while TCRdb's copy carries only in-frame clones and drops some. The top ten hold roughly 1.7% of the sample, which has some 140,000 clones, approximately 61% seen once. Study results and limitations: What was likely a sequencing artifact was a cluster of highly shared sequence variants. TCR beta V segments were, for the most part, productive about 87% or about 30% of the time in an earlier analysis.

This clone was seen more than once but under ten times. Antigen unknown. Trimming took off 1 base at V and 13 bases at J, with 11 bases between the two ends. From germline, CDR1 is DFQATT and CDR2 SNEGSKA (reference sequence). CDR3 length: 11 residues. The genes are TRBV20-1 and TRBJ2-1, with D unclear. Source material: PBMCs. This sequence was found in a human donor in good health. The CDR3 spells CSARVGSSQFF. CDR3 nucleotides: TGCAGTGCTAGAGTGGGCTCATCACAGTTCTTC.